What follows are 28 T cell receptor beta chains derived from one specimen sequenced in a study of T cell repertoires in ileal Crohn's disease. Sequenced by immunoSEQ multiplex PCR; TCRdb stores in-frame clones only, minus some. Of some 14,000 clones listed, approximately 80% are singletons. Material: ileal tissue. The receptor set was obtained from an adult with Crohn's disease.

This sequence joins TRBV7-3 and TRBJ2-5, with 11 positions matching TRBD2. Germline V gives CDR1 SGHTA, CDR2 FQGTGA. V lost 5 bases to trimming and J lost 5 bases; unmatched junction nucleotides: 7. The CDR3 totals 15 residues. This CDR3 reads CASSPLAGGVETQYF. DNA of the CDR3: TGTGCCAGCAGCCCCCTAGCGGGGGGAGTGGAGACCCAGTACTTC.

The chain couples TRBV11-2 to TRBJ1-3, with 9 bases aligning to TRBD1. The CDR3 totals 14 residues. CDR1 is SGHAT, CDR2 FQNNGV, per germline. V trimming: 5 bases; J trimming: 2 bases; junction bases outside the gene matches: 1. CDR3 nucleotides: TGTGCCAGCAGCCGGACAGGGGCTGGAAACACCATATATTTT. It encodes CASSRTGAGNTIYF.

As concerns this clone: Other DNA variants within this sample encode the same CDR3. The chain carries TRBV19 and TRBJ2-3; TRBD2 matches at 10 bases. V shed 3 bases, J shed 1 base, and the junction held 4 bases outside the gene matches. Germline V CDR1 and CDR2: LNHDA, SQIVND (reference sequence). This CDR3 has 16 amino acids. Written as DNA, the CDR3 is TGTGCCAGTAGTATCACTAGCGGGACGGGCACAGATACGCAGTATTTT. Translated: CASSITSGTGTDTQYF.

This clone was seen a handful of times. The chain joins TRBV7-2 to TRBJ1-5; 9 bases fit TRBD1. The length of the CDR3 is 15 residues. Germline V CDR1 and CDR2: SGHTA, FQGNSA. V dropped 5 bases and J dropped 4; count of bases not matched to a gene: 6. CDR3 nucleotide sequence: TGTGCCAGCAGCCCTCGGACAGGGGTGAATCAGCCCCAGCATTTT. Translation gives CASSPRTGVNQPQHF.

This chain joins TRBV19 and TRBJ2-3; 8 positions agree with TRBD2. J lost 5 bases, V lost 5 bases, and 6 bases had no gene match. CDR3 length: 14 residues. CDR1 and CDR2 (germline): LNHDA, SQIVND (reference sequence). Written as DNA, the CDR3 is TGTGCCAGTAGTCTCGGGGGGGGGATAGATACGCAGTATTTT. Encoded protein: CASSLGGGIDTQYF. Using reference TRBV19 and TRBJ2-3 for the parts outside the CDR3, the full variable domain is DGGITQSPKYLFRKEGQNVTLSCEQNLNHDAMYWYRQDPGQGLRLIYYSQIVNDFQKGDIAEGYSVSREKKESFPLTVTSAQKNPTAFYLCASSLGGGIDTQYFGPGTRLTVL.

This clone was recorded a few times. This chain links TRBV1 with TRBJ2-4; the table names TRBD2, a call not compared with the DNA. TRBV1 is tagged as a pseudogene. The CDR3 extends over 14 amino acids. The CDR3 is CTSSRSAPSDIQYF. The CDR3 DNA reads TGCACCAGCAGCCGCAGCGCCCCCAGCGACATTCAGTACTTC.

V is TRBV5-1 and J is TRBJ2-1; 7 nucleotides align to TRBD1. Germline CDR1 reads SGHRS; CDR2 reads YFSETQ. This CDR3 has 16 residues. The ends lost 0 bases at V and 7 bases at J; junction bases unmatched: 10. CDR3 sequence reads: CASSLAQGTDRNEQFF. In DNA, the CDR3 is TGCGCCAGCAGCTTGGCCCAGGGGACGGACAGGAATGAGCAGTTCTTC.

The chain combines TRBV7-2 with TRBJ2-7; D might be TRBD2 (5 bases). The germline V gene has CDR1 SGHTA and CDR2 FQGNSA. The CDR3 loop spans 15 amino acids. V lost 1 base and J lost 1, with 11 bases in between. The CDR3 region is CASSLVRDWSYEQYF. Written as DNA, the CDR3 is TGTGCCAGCAGCTTAGTCCGGGATTGGTCCTACGAGCAGTACTTC.

V gene TRBV6-6 combines with J gene TRBJ2-6; D is possibly TRBD2 (6 bases). V lost 6 bases and J lost 0, with 12 bases in between. Germline V CDR1 and CDR2: MNHNY, SVGAGI (reference sequence). The CDR3 has 16 residues. The CDR3 nucleotides are TGTGCCAGCAGCACGGGGGTCAGCTCTGGGGCCAACGTCCTGACTTTC. This codes for CASSTGVSSGANVLTF.

The chain is built from TRBV19 and TRBJ2-2, with 16 bases lining up with TRBD2. Trimming cost V 7 bases and J 7 bases; bases outside gene matches: 9. The CDR3 runs to 17 residues. Germline assignment: CDR1 LNHDA and CDR2 SQIVND (reference sequence). CDR3 nucleotides: TGTGCCAGTAATACGGGACTAGCGGGAGGGCCCCACGGGGAGCTGTTTTTT. Amino acids: CASNTGLAGGPHGELFF. Looking up the rest from reference TRBV19 and TRBJ2-2 gives the full variable domain: DGGITQSPKYLFRKEGQNVTLSCEQNLNHDAMYWYRQDPGQGLRLIYYSQIVNDFQKGDIAEGYSVSREKKESFPLTVTSAQKNPTAFYLCASNTGLAGGPHGELFFGEGSRLTVL.

The chain is built from TRBV4-2 and TRBJ1-2; 10 bases line up with TRBD1. The CDR3 sequence is 16 residues long. V dropped 3 bases and J dropped 4; count of bases not matched to a gene: 8. Germline V CDR1 and CDR2: LGHNA, YNFKEQ. CDR3 protein: CASSQTGTGEFYGYTF. The CDR3 coding sequence is TGTGCCAGCAGCCAGACTGGGACAGGGGAGTTCTATGGCTACACCTTC.

The gene calls are TRBV5-4 and TRBJ2-3; D might be TRBD1 (6 bases). The CDR3 extends over 16 amino acids. CDR1 and CDR2 from the germline V gene are SGHNT and YYREEE (reference sequence). V lost 0 bases and J lost 7, with 18 bases in between. Here the CDR3 reads CASSLARGSGSYTQYF. The CDR3 DNA is TGTGCCAGCAGCTTGGCTAGGGGGTCGGGAAGCTATACGCAGTATTTT.

The gene calls are TRBV4-2 and TRBJ2-7, with TRBD2 matching 7 bases. The CDR3 covers 16 residues. The germline gives CDR1 LGHNA, CDR2 YNFKEQ. V lost 4 bases to trimming and J lost 4 bases; unmatched junction nucleotides: 13. CDR3 sequence reads: CASSPDPGGAPYEQYF. The CDR3 region has the DNA TGTGCCAGCAGCCCCGACCCGGGGGGAGCCCCTTACGAGCAGTACTTC.

This chain connects TRBV9 to TRBJ2-1; 9 nucleotides line up with TRBD1. J was trimmed by 4 bases and V by 3 bases; bases with no gene match: 5. CDR3 size: 15 residues. Germline V lookup: CDR1 SGDLS, CDR2 YYNGEE. In DNA form, the CDR3 reads TGTGCCAGCAGCGAGGGGGACAGGGATTACAATGAGCAGTTCTTC. It translates to CASSEGDRDYNEQFF. The full variable domain, its missing parts supplied by reference TRBV9 and TRBJ2-1, is DSGVTQTPKHLITATGQRVTLRCSPRSGDLSVYWYQQSLDQGLQFLIQYYNGEERAKGNILERFSAQQFPDLHSELNLSSLELGDSALYFCASSEGDRDYNEQFFGPGTRLTVL.

The chain has TRBV7-9 and TRBJ2-7; maybe TRBD2 (5 bases). V was cut by 4 bases and J by 0 bases, with 10 bases left in between. The germline V gene encodes CDR1 SEHNR and CDR2 FQNEAQ (reference sequence). The CDR3 is 14 residues long. The CDR3 DNA is TGTGCCAGCAGCTCCTTAGCGCTCTCCTACGAGCAGTACTTC. Protein product: CASSSLALSYEQYF. The entire variable domain, with the rest obtained from reference TRBV7-9 and TRBJ2-7, is as follows: DTGVSQNPRHKITKRGQNVTFRCDPISEHNRLYWYRQTLGQGPEFLTYFQNEAQLEKSRLLSDRFSAERPKGSFSTLEIQRTEQGDSAMYLCASSSLALSYEQYFGPGTRLTVT.

The chain joins TRBV28 to TRBJ1-2; TRBD1 agrees at 8 bases. The germline CDR1 and CDR2 sequences are MDHEN and SYDVKM. The CDR3 contains 14 residues. Trimming removed 6 bases from V and 4 bases from J; junction bases left unmatched: 7. The CDR3 DNA is TGTGCCAGCAGGCGACAGGGGATCGGCTATGGCTACACCTTC. This sequence encodes CASRRQGIGYGYTF.

This clone was detected once. This sequence joins TRBV2 and TRBJ1-2; TRBD1 matches at 9 bases. The CDR3 has 13 residues. The V gene end was trimmed by 5 bases and the J gene end by 8 bases; junction bases not matched to a gene: 6. The germline CDR1 and CDR2 sequences are SNHLY and FYNNEI. The CDR3 DNA is TGTGCCAGCAGTACAACAGGGGGCGGAGGCTACACCTTC. Encoded protein: CASSTTGGGGYTF.

This chain links TRBV15 with TRBJ2-5; the D gene is possibly TRBD2 (6 bases). Germline CDR1 LNHNV, CDR2 YYDKDF (reference sequence). V was trimmed by 3 bases and J by 4 bases, leaving 9 bases between them. CDR3 size: 13 residues. CDR3 DNA sequence: TGTGCCACCAGCAGCGGGAGTGGAGAGACCCAGTACTTC. Protein: CATSSGSGETQYF.

V is TRBV5-1 and J is TRBJ1-1, with TRBD1 matching 7 bases. Germline V gene sequence: CDR1 SGHRS, CDR2 YFSETQ. J lost 4 bases, V lost 4 bases, and 7 bases had no gene match. CDR3 length: 14 residues. CDR3 sequence (DNA): TGCGCCAGCAGCCCTACAGGGGTAGGCACTGAAGCTTTCTTT. Translating it yields CASSPTGVGTEAFF.

The V gene is TRBV4-1, the J gene TRBJ2-3, with 9 bases identical to TRBD1. The length of the CDR3 is 16 residues. With V trimmed by 2 bases and J by 5 bases, 8 bases remained unmatched. Germline V gives CDR1 MGHRA, CDR2 YSYEKL. The CDR3 sequence is CASSQLTGGGGDTQYF. The DNA of the CDR3 is TGCGCCAGCAGCCAACTAACAGGGGGCGGTGGAGATACGCAGTATTTT.

This CDR3 is CASRRQGNTGELFF. DNA of the CDR3: TGTGCCAGCAGGCGACAGGGGAACACCGGGGAGCTGTTTTTT. J is TRBJ2-2 and V is TRBV11-2; 7 bases fit TRBD1. The germline V gene encodes CDR1 SGHAT and CDR2 FQNNGV. V was clipped by 6 bases and J by 1 base; unmatched bases: 2. The CDR3 has 14 residues.

The chain joins TRBV6-5 to TRBJ2-2; 10 positions match TRBD2. This CDR3 spans 16 amino acids. V dropped 0 bases and J dropped 10; count of bases not matched to a gene: 8. CDR1 MNHEY and CDR2 SVGAGI come from the germline V gene. Written as DNA, the CDR3 is TGTGCCAGCAGTTACTCGATCACTAGCGGGGACGAGGAGCTGTTTTTT. Its translation: CASSYSITSGDEELFF.

V gene TRBV6-4 combines with J gene TRBJ1-1; TRBD1 is a possible D gene (6 bases). This CDR3 region has 13 residues. The V gene's germline CDR1 is MRHNA and CDR2 SNTAGT. V lost 3 bases, J lost 4 bases, and 9 bases lay in between. The CDR3 DNA sequence: TGTGCCAGCAGTGAAAGAGGGGGCACTGAAGCTTTCTTT. This sequence encodes CASSERGGTEAFF.

This clone was recorded only once. V is TRBV9 and J is TRBJ2-3, with 9 bases fitting TRBD2. The CDR3 runs 18 residues. Unmatched junction bases numbered 12, after V lost 4 bases and J lost 0 bases. Germline-derived CDR1 and CDR2 are SGDLS and YYNGEE. In DNA form, the CDR3 reads TGTGCCAGCAGCCCTAGGGCTAGCGGGGCGACTAGCACAGATACGCAGTATTTT. Its translation: CASSPRASGATSTDTQYF.

This clone occurred once. CDR3 DNA: TGTGCCAGCAGCTTATCGCTAGCGGGGGAAGAGACCCAGTACTTC. This gives the protein CASSLSLAGEETQYF. The chain uses TRBV7-9 and TRBJ2-5; 10 bases align to TRBD2. Germline CDR1 and CDR2: SEHNR and FQNEAQ (reference sequence). Losses at the gene ends were 2 bases for V and 3 bases for J; bases not matched to a gene: 3. The length of the CDR3 is 15 residues.

The chain is built from TRBV5-1 and TRBJ2-1; weak D call: TRBD2 (6 bases). Germline CDR1 and CDR2: SGHRS and YFSETQ. The V end lost 2 bases, the J end lost 2 bases, and 14 bases lay between the germline ends. The CDR3 spans 16 residues. This CDR3 is CASSLVGSITYNEQFF. The CDR3 DNA sequence: TGCGCCAGCAGCTTAGTCGGGAGTATTACCTACAATGAGCAGTTCTTC.

J is TRBJ2-1 and V is TRBV5-1; TRBD2 matches at 9 bases. Germline V gene lookup returns CDR1 SGHRS and CDR2 YFSETQ. Germline trimming cut 4 bases from V and 3 bases from J; bases unmatched to any gene: 5. The CDR3 loop spans 15 amino acids. The CDR3 sequence: CASSNLSGSYNEQFF. CDR3 coding DNA: TGCGCCAGCAGCAACCTTAGCGGGAGCTACAATGAGCAGTTCTTC.

The gene calls are TRBV2 and TRBJ1-1; D possibly corresponds to TRBD1 (6 bases). Per germline, CDR1 SNHLY and CDR2 FYNNEI. The ends were cut back, 5 bases at V and 4 bases at J, with 14 bases in the middle. This CDR3 is built from 14 residues. The CDR3 sequence: CASSPSGGGTEAFF. The CDR3 DNA follows: TGTGCCAGCAGTCCAAGCGGGGGCGGCACTGAAGCTTTCTTT. The whole variable domain, filled in from reference TRBV2 and TRBJ1-1, reads EPEVTQTPSHQVTQMGQEVILRCVPISNHLYFYWYRQILGQKVEFLVSFYNNEISEKSEIFDDQFSVERPDGSNFTLKIRSTKLEDSAMYFCASSPSGGGTEAFFGQGTRLTVV.